The 8 T cell receptor beta chains listed next were all sequenced from one sample in a study of T cell responses to AZD1222 COVID-19 vaccine. The table came from immunoSEQ multiplex PCR; TCRdb's copy has only in-frame clones and leaves some out. Of about 88,000 clones in the sample, roughly 89% were seen once. Material: peripheral blood, obtained on day 0 of AZD1222 vaccination. All receptors derive from an adult in good health.

The V call is TRBV3-1 (or the pseudogene TRBV3-2), the J call TRBJ1-3; tentatively, D is TRBD1 (5 bases). Germline CDR1 is LGHDT and CDR2 is YNNKEL (reference sequence). The CDR3 loop spans 18 amino acids. The ends were cut back, 0 bases at V and 4 bases at J, with 19 bases in the middle. The CDR3 reads CASSQDRGGYKSGNTIYF. The CDR3 DNA follows: TGTGCCAGCAGCCAAGATAGGGGAGGATACAAATCAGGAAACACCATATATTTT.

This chain joins TRBV27 and TRBJ1-2; perhaps TRBD1 as D (5 bases). V shed 2 bases and J shed 8 bases, with 24 bases lying between them. Looked up from germline, CDR1 is MNHEY and CDR2 is SMNVEV (reference sequence). The CDR3 runs 17 residues. The CDR3 coding sequence is TGTGCCAGCAGTTTAGGCCTTGATCCGGGGGTCGGAGGAGGCTACACCTTC. Its protein product is CASSLGLDPGVGGGYTF.

V usage is TRBV27 and J usage is TRBJ1-1, with 7 bases matching TRBD1. There are 13 residues in the CDR3. Per the germline V gene, CDR1 is MNHEY and CDR2 is SMNVEV (reference sequence). Trimming at V came to 10 bases and at J to 3 bases, leaving 8 bases not matched to a gene. The CDR3 sequence: CATSDRYYTEAFF. The CDR3 DNA follows: TGTGCCACCTCGGACAGGTATTACACTGAAGCTTTCTTT.

The chain joins TRBV3-1 (or the pseudogene TRBV3-2) to TRBJ1-2; D unclear. The CDR3 has 14 residues. Germline CDR1 and CDR2: LGHDT and YNNKEL (reference sequence). V lost 5 bases and J lost 8, with 18 bases in between. The CDR3 nucleotides are TGTGCCAGCAGCACCACACCCCGGGGAGGGGGCTACACCTTC. The encoded protein is CASSTTPRGGGYTF.

This clone was seen a single time. The junction differs from germline at one of its ends, possibly a read error. V gene TRBV13 combines with J gene TRBJ2-7; TRBD1 matches 7 bases. Per germline, CDR1 PRHDT and CDR2 FYEKMQ (reference sequence). This CDR3 is built from 11 residues. This CDR3 reads CASSLEGDSMF. The CDR3 nucleotides read TGTGCCAGCAGCCTGGAAGGGGACAGTATGTTC. The whole variable domain, remainder taken from reference TRBV13 and TRBJ2-7, is AAGVIQSPRHLIKEKRETATLKCYPIPRHDTVYWYQQGPGQDPQFLISFYEKMQSDKGSIPDRFSAQQFSDYHSELNMSSLELGDSALYFCASSLEGDSMFGPGTRLTVT.

The chain combines TRBV30 with TRBJ1-1; no firm D call. V was trimmed by 4 bases and J by 3 bases, leaving 15 bases between them. The CDR3 is made up of 14 amino acids. The germline V gene encodes CDR1 GTSNPN and CDR2 SVGIG (reference sequence). CDR3 region: CAWNGVIVDTEAFF. The CDR3 region has the DNA TGTGCCTGGAACGGAGTGATTGTTGACACTGAAGCTTTCTTT.

V is TRBV19 and J is TRBJ1-1; 7 positions match TRBD1. The CDR3 is 15 residues long. Germline V gene sequence: CDR1 LNHDA, CDR2 SQIVND (reference sequence). V was clipped by 5 bases and J by 5 bases; unmatched bases: 11. The CDR3 loop reads CASSWSGGVLTEAFF. The CDR3 bases are TGTGCCAGTAGTTGGTCAGGGGGTGTTTTAACTGAAGCTTTCTTT.

The chain recombines TRBV10-3 with TRBJ2-5, with D perhaps matching TRBD2 (7 bases). The CDR3 loop spans 15 amino acids. CDR1 is ENHRY, CDR2 SYGVKD, per germline. The ends were cut back, 2 bases at V and 7 bases at J, with 17 bases in the middle. The CDR3 region has the DNA TGTGCCATCAGTGAGGCCCCCGCAGGGGAGGGGACCCAGTACTTC. This sequence encodes CAISEAPAGEGTQYF.